This entry lists 31 T cell receptor beta chains sequenced from one sample in a study of blood T cell repertoires in COVID-19 (dated by TCRdb to 2020 to 2022). Libraries were made using the immunoSEQ multiplex PCR assay. This is the immuneACCESS table as TCRdb keeps it, with only in-frame sequences that have V and J called. A part of the clones is gone; compared with another copy, unresolved V genes explain less than half, and the rest is unexplained. The sample includes about 200,000 clones, with 85% to 90% observed a single time. The ten largest clones represent 1.5% to 2% of the sample. What was sequenced was peripheral blood. Every receptor here comes from a man between 18 and 29 years old with active or convalescent COVID-19.

J is TRBJ1-4 and V is TRBV30; possibly TRBD1 for D (6 bases). Germline V gene data show CDR1 as GTSNPN and CDR2 as SVGIG (reference sequence). This CDR3 comprises 14 residues. The V and J ends lost 2 bases and 3 bases respectively, with 10 bases between them. In DNA, the CDR3 is TGTGCCTGGAGTCCCCCAGGGGCTAATGAAAAACTGTTTTTT. This translates into CAWSPPGANEKLFF.

This CDR3 reads CASSTPGQSNQPQHF. Here the CDR3 DNA reads TGTGCCAGTAGTACACCGGGACAGAGCAATCAGCCCCAGCATTTT. This chain links TRBV19 with TRBJ1-5; 7 positions match TRBD1. This CDR3 is built from 15 residues. Germline V CDR1 and CDR2: LNHDA, SQIVND (reference sequence). The ends lost 4 bases at V and 1 base at J; junction bases unmatched: 4.

This clone showed up just a few times. V usage is TRBV5-1 and J usage is TRBJ2-7, with 7 bases that match TRBD1. Germline values: CDR1 SGHRS, CDR2 YFSETQ. The CDR3 has 16 amino acids. V lost 4 bases, J lost 2 bases, and 12 bases stayed unmatched. The CDR3 here is CASSRRRGRETYEQYF. DNA of the CDR3: TGCGCCAGCAGCCGCAGAAGGGGGCGAGAAACCTACGAGCAGTACTTC. The full variable domain, with the rest looked up from reference TRBV5-1 and TRBJ2-7, is KAGVTQTPRYLIKTRGQQVTLSCSPISGHRSVSWYQQTPGQGLQFLFEYFSETQRNKGNFPGRFSGRQFSNSRSEMNVSTLELGDSALYLCASSRRRGRETYEQYFGPGTRLTVT.

The rearrangement uses TRBV9 and TRBJ2-1; TRBD2 aligns across 8 bases. CDR1 is SGDLS, CDR2 YYNGEE, per germline. The CDR3 consists of 16 residues. J gave up 3 bases and V 0 bases, and 5 bases lay outside the gene matches. The CDR3: CASSVGSGGLYNEQFF. CDR3 bases: TGTGCCAGCAGCGTAGGGAGCGGGGGTCTCTACAATGAGCAGTTCTTC.

The genes are TRBV29-1 and TRBJ1-1; D call uncertain. This CDR3 is 11 amino acids long. Germline loops: CDR1 SQVTM, CDR2 ANQGSEA. Trimming pared 5 bases from V and 1 base from J, leaving 5 bases between. The CDR3 reads CSVSRNTEAFF. CDR3 nucleotide sequence: TGCAGCGTTAGTAGGAACACTGAAGCTTTCTTT.

J is TRBJ1-5 and V is TRBV6-5, with 7 bases lining up with TRBD1. J was trimmed by 7 bases and V by 6 bases; bases with no gene match: 9. CDR1 MNHEY and CDR2 SVGAGI come from the germline V gene. This CDR3 contains 14 residues. Here the CDR3 reads CASRRTGGGQPQHF. CDR3 bases: TGTGCCAGCAGGAGGACAGGCGGCGGGCAGCCCCAGCATTTT.

J is TRBJ2-1 and V is TRBV19, with TRBD2 matching over 15 bases. Germline-derived CDR1 and CDR2 are LNHDA and SQIVND (reference sequence). The junction had 9 bases not matched to a gene; V was cut back by 5 bases and J by 7 bases. The CDR3 covers 17 residues. This CDR3 is CASSRLPGLAGGNEQFF. CDR3 nucleotides: TGTGCCAGTAGTCGCTTACCGGGACTAGCGGGAGGTAATGAGCAGTTCTTC. Drawing the rest from reference TRBV19 and TRBJ2-1, the complete variable domain is DGGITQSPKYLFRKEGQNVTLSCEQNLNHDAMYWYRQDPGQGLRLIYYSQIVNDFQKGDIAEGYSVSREKKESFPLTVTSAQKNPTAFYLCASSRLPGLAGGNEQFFGPGTRLTVL.

The chain couples TRBV9 to TRBJ2-5, with D perhaps matching TRBD2 (5 bases). Germline assignment: CDR1 SGDLS and CDR2 YYNGEE. The CDR3 runs 15 residues. The germline V and J ends were trimmed by 0 bases and 0 bases, with 9 bases remaining between them. For the CDR3, the DNA is TGTGCCAGCAGCGTAGAGGACGGGGACCAAGAGACCCAGTACTTC. Amino acid sequence: CASSVEDGDQETQYF.

This clone has only one observation. The chain has TRBV29-1 and TRBJ2-1; D may be TRBD1 (6 bases). Trimming cost V 4 bases and J 7 bases, with 17 bases left between them. Germline lookup yields CDR1 SQVTM and CDR2 ANQGSEA. The CDR3 has 14 amino acids. CDR3 in DNA: TGCAGCGTTGGAAACAGGGTACAGAGTAATGAGCAGTTCTTC. Amino acids: CSVGNRVQSNEQFF.

Written as DNA, the CDR3 is TGTGCCAGCAGTCCCAGGGGGCTAATAGGTCTCGGTCCCTACGAGCAGTACTTC. Its protein product is CASSPRGLIGLGPYEQYF. This chain uses TRBV6-2 or TRBV6-3 with TRBJ2-7; 8 bases are shared with TRBD1. Germline V CDR1 and CDR2: MNHEY, SVGEGT. The CDR3 spans 18 residues. The V and J ends lost 5 bases and 2 bases, in that order; junction bases with no gene match: 17.

The V call is TRBV6-5, the J call TRBJ1-2, with no clear D. This CDR3 contains 15 residues. Per germline, CDR1 MNHEY and CDR2 SVGAGI. V was cut by 7 bases and J by 4 bases, with 19 bases left in between. CDR3 DNA: TGTGCCAGCAAACCCGGAGGGTCAGACACCTATGGCTACACCTTC. Translating gives CASKPGGSDTYGYTF.

The chain employs TRBV7-3 and TRBJ2-1, with 8 bases lining up with TRBD2. V was clipped by 3 bases and J by 5 bases; unmatched bases: 3. The CDR3 spans 14 residues. Per germline, CDR1 SGHTA and CDR2 FQGTGA. CDR3: CASSFAGGNNEQFF. The CDR3 DNA follows: TGTGCCAGCAGCTTTGCGGGGGGAAACAATGAGCAGTTCTTC.

The chain recombines TRBV6-2 or TRBV6-3 with TRBJ1-1; weak D call: TRBD1 (6 bases). This CDR3 contains 17 residues. Germline values: CDR1 MNHEY, CDR2 SVGEGT. The ends were cut back, 6 bases at V and 1 base at J, with 21 bases in the middle. The CDR3 spells CASSQIFRVTGNTEAFF. DNA for the CDR3: TGTGCCAGCAGCCAAATCTTCCGGGTGACAGGGAACACTGAAGCTTTCTTT.

The chain recombines TRBV5-1 with TRBJ2-7; TRBD1 matches 9 bases. After removal of 0 bases from V and 6 bases from J, the junction contained 10 bases not matched to a gene. CDR1 and CDR2 (germline): SGHRS, YFSETQ. The CDR3 sequence is 16 residues long. The CDR3 reads CASSLGPGQGISEQYF. Here the CDR3 DNA reads TGCGCCAGCAGCTTGGGTCCGGGACAGGGCATAAGCGAGCAGTACTTC.

This rearrangement joins TRBV27 to TRBJ1-1; D possibly corresponds to TRBD1 (6 bases). The V end was cut by 2 bases, the J end by 1 base, with 14 bases between. The CDR3 spans 16 residues. Looked up from germline, CDR1 is MNHEY and CDR2 is SMNVEV (reference sequence). The CDR3 protein is CASSLIGGTQNTEAFF. CDR3 sequence (DNA): TGTGCCAGCAGTTTAATTGGTGGGACACAGAACACTGAAGCTTTCTTT.

This clone was seen a single time. This CDR3 is CAWRRPGLAGGLDEQFF. In DNA, the CDR3 is TGTGCCTGGAGGCGCCCGGGACTAGCGGGAGGGTTGGATGAGCAGTTCTTC. V is TRBV30 and J is TRBJ2-1, with 16 bases that match TRBD2. V lost 3 bases and J lost 8; bases outside the gene matches: 10. CDR1 and CDR2 (germline): GTSNPN, SVGIG (reference sequence). The CDR3 contains 17 residues.

The rearrangement uses TRBV4-1 and TRBJ1-4, with 7 bases that match TRBD1. The CDR3 runs to 17 residues. Losses at the gene ends were 1 base for V and 10 bases for J; bases not matched to a gene: 15. In germline, CDR1 is MGHRA, CDR2 YSYEKL. DNA of the CDR3: TGCGCCAGCAGCCAAGGTGAGGGGGCAATCCATGGCGGAAAACTGTTTTTT. It codes for CASSQGEGAIHGGKLFF.

V gene TRBV13 combines with J gene TRBJ2-1, with D possibly TRBD2 on 6 matching bases. Germline-derived CDR1 and CDR2 are PRHDT and FYEKMQ (reference sequence). V was cut by 5 bases and J by 4 bases, with 18 bases left in between. The length of the CDR3 is 16 residues. DNA of the CDR3: TGTGCCAGCAGCCGGGGGTTAGCGGAACAATACAATGAGCAGTTCTTC. Translating it yields CASSRGLAEQYNEQFF. Full variable domain (missing parts from reference TRBV13 and TRBJ2-1): AAGVIQSPRHLIKEKRETATLKCYPIPRHDTVYWYQQGPGQDPQFLISFYEKMQSDKGSIPDRFSAQQFSDYHSELNMSSLELGDSALYFCASSRGLAEQYNEQFFGPGTRLTVL.

This clone was seen only a few times. This chain uses TRBV5-1 with TRBJ1-2; 7 nucleotides line up with TRBD1. Germline loops: CDR1 SGHRS, CDR2 YFSETQ. This CDR3 region has 18 residues. V was clipped by 1 base and J by 7 bases; unmatched bases: 19. The CDR3 is CASSLSSFGTVSRGGYTF. The CDR3 DNA reads as TGCGCCAGCAGCTTGTCTTCGTTCGGGACAGTCTCCCGTGGTGGCTACACCTTC.

The chain recombines TRBV6-4 with TRBJ2-3; D gene uncertain. Germline values: CDR1 MRHNA, CDR2 SNTAGT. V lost 4 bases, J lost 2 bases, and 16 bases lay in between. This CDR3 spans 16 amino acids. The DNA for the CDR3 is TGTGCCAGCAGTGTCGAAGGAGATTTCTCCACAGATACGCAGTATTTT. Encoded protein: CASSVEGDFSTDTQYF.

The chain has TRBV6-5 and TRBJ2-7, with D maybe TRBD1 (5 bases). V dropped 0 bases and J dropped 3 bases, with 15 bases sitting between them. The CDR3 spans 16 residues. In germline, CDR1 is MNHEY, CDR2 SVGAGI. The CDR3 reads CASSYSNKGFRYEQYF. The CDR3 bases are TGTGCCAGCAGTTACTCGAATAAGGGGTTCCGCTACGAGCAGTACTTC.

The rearrangement links TRBV3-1 (or the pseudogene TRBV3-2) to TRBJ2-3; 7 bases are a match to TRBD1. The CDR3 is made up of 18 amino acids. V shed 0 bases, J shed 1 base, and the junction held 10 bases outside the gene matches. Germline values: CDR1 LGHDT, CDR2 YNNKEL (reference sequence). The CDR3 DNA reads TGTGCCAGCAGCCAAGAACCCCAGACAGGGTACGGCACAGATACGCAGTATTTT. Translation gives CASSQEPQTGYGTDTQYF.

This chain connects TRBV5-1 to TRBJ2-6; tentative D call: TRBD1 (6 bases). The CDR3 length is 17 residues. The V end lost 0 bases, the J end lost 0 bases, and 10 bases lay between the germline ends. Germline CDR1 SGHRS, CDR2 YFSETQ. The CDR3 DNA reads TGCGCCAGCAGCTTGGAGTTGGGGGCCTCTGGGGCCAACGTCCTGACTTTC. This encodes CASSLELGASGANVLTF. The variable domain in full, completed from reference TRBV5-1 and TRBJ2-6, reads KAGVTQTPRYLIKTRGQQVTLSCSPISGHRSVSWYQQTPGQGLQFLFEYFSETQRNKGNFPGRFSGRQFSNSRSEMNVSTLELGDSALYLCASSLELGASGANVLTFGAGSRLTVL.

This chain joins TRBV6-5 and TRBJ2-7; tentatively, D is TRBD1 (6 bases). Germline V gives CDR1 MNHEY, CDR2 SVGAGI. The V gene lost 10 bases and the J gene lost 6 bases, with 13 bases spanning the gap. The CDR3 extends over 11 amino acids. CDR3 in amino acids: CAIHRVGEQYF. Written as DNA, the CDR3 is TGTGCCATCCACAGGGTCGGCGAGCAGTACTTC.

The rearrangement links TRBV7-8 to TRBJ1-4; D possibly corresponds to TRBD1 (6 bases). This CDR3 region has 16 residues. V lost 4 bases and J lost 0, with 12 bases in between. Germline V gene data show CDR1 as SGHVS and CDR2 as FQNEAQ. DNA for the CDR3: TGTGCCAGCAGCTCTGGACAGCTAGCAACTAATGAAAAACTGTTTTTT. Protein sequence: CASSSGQLATNEKLFF. Using reference TRBV7-8 and TRBJ1-4 for the parts outside the CDR3, the full variable domain is GAGVSQSPRYKVAKRGQDVALRCDPISGHVSLFWYQQALGQGPEFLTYFQNEAQLDKSGLPSDRFFAERPEGSVSTLKIQRTQQEDSAVYLCASSSGQLATNEKLFFGSGTQLSVL.

This clone was observed once. This sequence joins TRBV7-9 and TRBJ2-1; 13 nucleotides agree with TRBD2. The germline CDR1 and CDR2 sequences are SEHNR and FQNEAQ (reference sequence). The CDR3 loop spans 16 amino acids. Losses at the gene ends were 5 bases for V and 7 bases for J; bases not matched to a gene: 8. The CDR3 sequence: CASSQGLAGLGNEQFF. CDR3 sequence (DNA): TGTGCCAGCAGCCAGGGACTAGCGGGACTCGGGAATGAGCAGTTCTTC.

This CDR3 reads CASSFDRGINTGELFF. CDR3 DNA: TGTGCCAGCAGTTTTGACAGGGGGATTAACACCGGGGAGCTGTTTTTT. The V gene is TRBV5-4, the J gene TRBJ2-2; TRBD1 agrees at 9 bases. Germline CDR1 reads SGHNT; CDR2 reads YYREEE (reference sequence). This CDR3 has 16 residues. The J segment lost 2 bases and the V segment lost 5 bases, leaving 7 bases of the junction unmatched. Based on the CDR3 plus reference TRBV5-4 and TRBJ2-2, the full variable domain is ETGVTQSPTHLIKTRGQQVTLRCSSQSGHNTVSWYQQALGQGPQFIFQYYREEENGRGNFPPRFSGLQFPNYSSELNVNALELDDSALYLCASSFDRGINTGELFFGEGSRLTVL.

The chain links TRBV5-8 to TRBJ2-5; D is unresolved. The CDR3 runs to 10 residues. Germline V lookup: CDR1 SGHTS, CDR2 YDEGEE. The V and J ends lost 6 bases and 9 bases respectively, with 9 bases between them. The DNA for the CDR3 is TGTGCCAGCAATGAGGCGGCCCAGTACTTC. It yields the protein CASNEAAQYF.

The chain employs TRBV7-2 and TRBJ1-5; no clear D gene. CDR1 is SGHTA, CDR2 FQGNSA, per germline. V was clipped by 2 bases and J by 1 base, with 9 bases between them. CDR3 length equals 15 residues. DNA for the CDR3: TGTGCCAGCAGCTTAAGCCCGGGAAGCAATCAGCCCCAGCATTTT. Protein product: CASSLSPGSNQPQHF. Using reference TRBV7-2 and TRBJ1-5 for the parts outside the CDR3, the full variable domain is GAGVSQSPSNKVTEKGKDVELRCDPISGHTALYWYRQSLGQGLEFLIYFQGNSAPDKSGLPSDRFSAERTGGSVSTLTIQRTQQEDSAVYLCASSLSPGSNQPQHFGDGTRLSIL.

V usage is TRBV5-4 and J usage is TRBJ2-5; D unresolved. V lost 4 bases and J lost 2, with 9 bases in between. Germline V gene sequence: CDR1 SGHNT, CDR2 YYREEE (reference sequence). This CDR3 spans 13 amino acids. The chain's CDR3 is CASSVTPQETQYF. DNA of the CDR3: TGTGCCAGCAGCGTGACACCTCAAGAGACCCAGTACTTC.

The CDR3 sequence: CASSQLQGNGYTF. Here the CDR3 DNA reads TGTGCCAGCAGCCAGCTTCAGGGTAACGGCTACACCTTC. The J gene is TRBJ1-2, the V gene TRBV3-1 (or the pseudogene TRBV3-2); D perhaps matches TRBD1 (5 bases). CDR1 LGHDT and CDR2 YNNKEL come from the germline V gene (reference sequence). The germline V and J ends were trimmed by 3 bases and 8 bases, with 13 bases remaining between them. The CDR3 loop spans 13 amino acids.